This T cell receptor beta chain was profiled in a study of CD8 T cells in Susac syndrome. Study-level background: Treatment at blood withdrawal was none, corticosteroids, or intravenous immunoglobulin alone in Susac syndrome patients.

CDR3 length: 14 amino acids. From germline, CDR1 is SEHNR and CDR2 FQNEAQ (reference sequence). V dropped 6 bases and J dropped 2 bases, with 13 bases sitting between them. Random hexamers primed reverse transcription of about 0.45 to 1 ug RNA. Amplification of TCR beta CDR3 used immunoSEQ multiplex PCR across 54 Vbeta and 13 Jbeta. TCRdb processed the immunoSEQ multiplex PCR reads anew with MiXCR; each CDR3 protein has one entry. The sample lists 200,000 to 300,000 distinct CDR3 sequences; 95% to 97% were seen once. This sequence joins TRBV7-9 and TRBJ1-2; no firm D call. The TCR originated in a human donor with Susac syndrome. Sequenced: CD4+ T cells from PBMCs. The CDR3 DNA sequence: TGTGCCAGCAGTAGCGGGTCGGAGAACTATGGCTACACCTTC. It codes for CASSSGSENYGYTF.